This T cell receptor (beta chain) was captured by sequencing in a study of T cell changes during pregnancy in multiple sclerosis. TCRdb keeps only in-frame clones here, not all; method: immunoSEQ multiplex PCR. The top ten hold roughly 5.6% of the sample, which has 20,000 or so clones, roughly 89% seen once. Trimming removed 7 bases from V and 3 bases from J, with 12 bases in between. Germline V gene lookup returns CDR1 MNHNY and CDR2 SVGAGI (reference sequence). The CDR3 spans 13 residues. V gene TRBV6-6 combines with J gene TRBJ1-2; weak D call: TRBD1 (6 bases). The sequence came from a female donor in good health, enrolled as a control in a pregnancy study. The input for sequencing was CD8+ T cells from peripheral blood mononuclear cells, taken in the third trimester of pregnancy. DNA for the CDR3: TGTGCCAGCATTGACAGGAAATACTATGGCTACACCTTC. It translates to CASIDRKYYGYTF.